The T cell receptor (beta chain) under discussion was sequenced for a study of blood T cell repertoires in COVID-19 (dated by TCRdb to 2019 to 2021). As for the study more broadly: Collaborator samples came from the United States, Italy and Spain and covered acute and convalescent phases of COVID-19. The prospective study material was composed of cDNA or gDNA derived from T cells, B-cell-depleted T cells, or PBMCs. Subjects who had been exposed to COVID-19, were actively infected with it, or had recovered from it provided the deeply sampled blood TCRbeta repertoires that made up the dataset. The repertoires were released in a freely available public database intended as a resource for research on the immune response to SARS-CoV-2. The samples were drawn from two sources: the first 160 participants of the ongoing ImmuneRACE study, and fewer than 1,500 subjects contributed by 6 global collaborators. A de-identified subject ID, COVID-19 status, age in years and sex were almost always included in the sample metadata. Where available, HLA class I and class II types were taken from metadata supplied by the sample provider and were not determined by assay-based typing. General findings and caveats noted by the study authors: Clinical and demographic metadata were provided uncurated, with the amount varying by source and participant.

The germline V gene (reference sequence) sets CDR1 to MNHEY and CDR2 to SMNVEV. The CDR3 sequence holds 18 residues, the cysteine and phenylalanine included. The retained sequence is limited to the CDR3, 54 bases, with the frame set at the first base. V is clipped by 2 bases and J by 0 bases, and the sequence between their germline boundaries is 16 bases long. The immunoSEQ Assay, a bias-controlled multiplex PCR, was used to amplify TCRbeta CDR3 regions from genomic DNA. Turning to the authors' computational methods: The number of nucleated cells in each sample was estimated from the amplification of reference gene primers within the assay. To quantify the absolute abundance of each unique TCRbeta CDR3 rearrangement, sequence reads were collapsed and filtered. For each sample, productive Simpson clonality was calculated as the square root of Simpson's diversity index across productive rearrangements. Not all clones reach the TCRdb copy of this immuneACCESS table, which keeps in-frame sequences only. Checked studies attribute under half of the gap to unresolved V genes and leave the rest unexplained. V, J and clone size derive from that table, while D and trimming were established from the DNA sequence. Across this sample there are 300,000 or so clones, with approximately 90% seen only once. Of the sample, roughly 10% falls within the top ten clones.

For this clone: Its recognized antigen is unknown. Base qualities are missing; no much larger clone stands one base away.

Enrolling through a virtual design, the prospective study's participants ranged in age from roughly 18 to 100 years and lived across 20 to 30 United States geographic areas. In the prospective study, cohorts were assigned on the basis of participant-reported clinical history obtained from a screening survey and a study questionnaire. Recovered participants in ImmuneRACE Cohort 3 were defined as having two consecutive negative NP/OP PCR tests, clearance from a healthcare professional, or resolution of symptoms. Each participant in the prospective study had whole blood, serum and a nasopharyngeal or oropharyngeal swab collected by mobile phlebotomists. Additional blood draws and questionnaires over an approximately two-month period could optionally be provided by prospective study participants. Prospective study blood samples were shipped either frozen or at room temperature before DNA extraction.

The rearrangement combines TRBV27 with TRBJ1-4; matching of 5 bases hints at TRBD1 as the D gene. This TCR came from a young woman who had recovered from COVID-19. The sequenced sample was PBMCs or T cells enriched from blood (not recorded which). CDR3 sequence: CASSLGLGVLATNEKLFF. The bases read TGTGCCAGCAGTTTAGGACTAGGGGTCCTTGCAACTAATGAAAAACTGTTTTTT.